Listed below are T cell receptor beta chains from one sample, sequenced in a study of T cell repertoires in cytomegalovirus infection. Antigens for these TCRs are unknown. TCRdb re-analysed the reads in MiXCR, keeping a single row per CDR3 protein. The sample includes around 750,000 distinct CDR3 sequences, about 33% of them seen just once. Sequencing was performed on cultured CD8+ T cells from PBMCs, taken from culture after CMV antigen stimulation. The receptors here all came from a human donor in good health (CMV status not recorded). Some clones in this sample may be carry-over from other donors' samples. CDR3s include the opening cysteine and the closing phenylalanine or tryptophan. D genes are given only for firm matches. Size tells how often a clone was seen (once, few, many) or the class of an expanded clone, and some rows leave it out.

j_gene | v_gene | d_gene | abundance | CDR3aa | CDR3nt
TRBJ2-3 | TRBV28 | TRBD1 | few | CASSLDRGGTDTQYF | TGTGCCAGCAGTCTCGACAGGGGCGGCACAGATACGCAGTATTTT
TRBJ2-6 | TRBV11-3 | - | many | CASSPLFGANVLTF | TGTGCCAGCAGCCCATTATTTGGGGCCAACGTCCTGACTTTC
TRBJ1-1 | TRBV7-6 | - | - | CASRGGPMNTEAFF | TGTGCCAGCCGGGGGGGCCCCATGAACACTGAAGCTTTCTTT
TRBJ1-1 | TRBV7-9 | - | many | CAPGPWGRRVEAFF | TGTGCCCCGGGACCATGGGGGCGTAGAGTTGAAGCTTTCTTT
TRBJ2-3 | TRBV7-3 | TRBD2 | - | CASSLIASGGRTDTQYF | TGTGCCAGCAGCTTAATTGCTAGCGGGGGCCGCACAGATACGCAGTATTTT
TRBJ2-7 | TRBV23-1 | - | many | CASSHLGRRVWRSYEQYF | TGCGCCAGCAGTCATTTGGGGCGACGTGTTTGGCGCTCCTACGAGCAGTACTTC
TRBJ1-2 | TRBV12-3/TRBV12-4 | - | few | CASTPGQPQIYGYTF | TGTGCCAGCACGCCCGGACAACCTCAAATCTATGGCTACACCTTC
TRBJ2-1 | TRBV7-6 | TRBD2 | - | CASSKGLGENWEQFF | TGTGCCAGCAGCAAGGGACTAGGGGAGAACTGGGAGCAGTTCTTC
TRBJ2-1 | TRBV2 | TRBD2 | - | CATLAGDNEQFF | TGTGCCACCCTAGCGGGGGACAATGAGCAGTTCTTC
TRBJ1-1 | TRBV6-5 | - | - | CASSFYTPNGNTEAFF | TGTGCCAGCAGTTTTTACACCCCCAACGGGAACACTGAAGCTTTCTTT
TRBJ2-3 | TRBV27 | - | - | CASSLTTRDTQYF | TGTGCCAGCAGTTTGACGACCCGGGATACGCAGTATTTT
TRBJ1-1 | TRBV9 | - | - | CASSAPTSDSLNTEAFF | TGTGCCAGCAGCGCCCCAACCTCGGACAGTTTGAACACTGAAGCTTTCTTT
TRBJ2-1 | TRBV6-2/TRBV6-3 | - | - | CASSYSEGLHEQFF | TGTGCCAGCAGTTACTCGGAAGGGCTGCATGAGCAGTTCTTC
TRBJ2-7 | TRBV15 | TRBD1 | - | CATSEGQAYEQYF | TGTGCCACCAGCGAAGGACAGGCCTACGAGCAGTACTTC
TRBJ2-6 | TRBV7-2 | - | many | CASSLAHGGFGANVLTF | TGTGCCAGCAGCTTAGCCCACGGCGGGTTCGGGGCCAACGTCCTGACTTTC
TRBJ2-3 | TRBV24-1 | - | once | CATSGTQGDTQYF | TGTGCCACCAGTGGGACTCAGGGAGATACGCAGTATTTT
TRBJ1-2 | TRBV10-3 | - | few | CAISELTGNYGYTF | TGTGCCATCAGTGAGTTAACAGGCAACTATGGCTACACCTTC
TRBJ1-1 | TRBV7-6 | - | many | CASSATNTEAFF | TGTGCCAGCAGCGCGACGAACACTGAAGCTTTCTTT
TRBJ2-3 | TRBV6-1 | TRBD1 | - | CASSNRRGLTDTQYF | TGTGCCAGCAGTAACCGAAGGGGGCTCACAGATACGCAGTATTTT
TRBJ1-2 | TRBV19 | - | - | CASSITDGSPYGYTF | TGTGCCAGTAGTATAACAGACGGATCTCCTTATGGCTACACCTTC
TRBJ2-1 | TRBV27 | - | - | CASSSISGNEQFF | TGTGCCAGCAGTTCGATTAGCGGCAATGAGCAGTTCTTC
TRBJ2-3 | TRBV7-2 | TRBD2 | many | CASSLVGPGTRDSASTDTQYF | TGTGCCAGCAGCTTAGTGGGGCCGGGGACTAGAGATAGTGCTAGCACAGATACGCAGTATTTT
TRBJ1-5 | TRBV7-2 | - | many | CASSFADGGGSQPQHF | TGTGCCAGCAGCTTCGCTGACGGCGGCGGGAGTCAGCCCCAGCATTTT
TRBJ1-2 | TRBV12-3/TRBV12-4 | TRBD1 | few | CASSFDRGHNLGYTF | TGTGCCAGCAGTTTCGACAGGGGACACAATCTTGGCTACACCTTC
TRBJ1-4 | TRBV27 | TRBD1 | many | CASSWTGNEKLFF | TGTGCCAGCAGTTGGACAGGGAATGAAAAACTGTTTTTT
TRBJ1-2 | TRBV6-5 | - | - | CASSPGRRYGYTF | TGTGCCAGCAGTCCGGGGAGGCGCTATGGCTACACCTTC
TRBJ1-6 | TRBV7-2 | - | many | CASSPDPTYNSPLHF | TGTGCCAGCAGCCCGGACCCAACCTATAATTCACCCCTCCACTTT
TRBJ2-4 | TRBV3-1 | - | few | CASSQEDSFLDIQYF | TGTGCCAGCAGCCAAGAGGACAGTTTTCTTGACATTCAGTACTTC
TRBJ2-4 | TRBV29-1 | TRBD1 | few | CSVEGQPGQGAKNIQYF | TGCAGCGTTGAAGGCCAACCGGGACAGGGAGCCAAAAACATTCAGTACTTC
TRBJ1-1 | TRBV7-9 | - | - | CASSLRERGTEAFF | TGTGCCAGCAGCTTAAGGGAAAGGGGCACTGAAGCTTTCTTT
TRBJ1-6 | TRBV6-5 | TRBD1 | few | CASSVQGASPLHF | TGTGCCAGCAGCGTACAGGGGGCTTCACCCCTCCACTTT
TRBJ2-2 | TRBV7-9 | TRBD1 | - | CASSSIRDRDTGELFF | TGTGCCAGCAGCTCAATCCGGGACAGAGATACCGGGGAGCTGTTTTTT
TRBJ2-2 | TRBV7-3 | - | few | CASSSERTGELFF | TGTGCCAGCAGCTCGGAGAGGACCGGGGAGCTGTTTTTT
TRBJ2-1 | TRBV6-1 | TRBD2 | few | CASSYRTSEEQFF | TGTGCCAGCAGTTACCGGACTAGCGAGGAACAGTTCTTC
TRBJ2-3 | TRBV20-1 | TRBD2 | once | CSARGLAGGADTQYF | TGCAGTGCAAGAGGACTAGCGGGGGGTGCAGATACGCAGTATTTT
TRBJ1-1 | TRBV19 | - | - | CASSISPGSTAEAFF | TGTGCCAGTAGTATCTCCCCGGGTTCGACAGCTGAAGCTTTCTTT
TRBJ2-2 | TRBV6-2/TRBV6-3 | - | - | CASSYRRGELFF | TGTGCCAGCAGTTACAGGCGGGGGGAGCTGTTTTTT
TRBJ2-1 | TRBV27 | TRBD2 | - | CASSWDAGTSRDEQFF | TGTGCCAGCAGTTGGGATGCCGGGACTAGCAGGGATGAGCAGTTCTTC
TRBJ1-6 | TRBV6-1 | TRBD1 | once | CASGTGGPNNSPLHF | TGTGCCAGCGGGACAGGGGGCCCCAATAATTCACCCCTCCACTTT
TRBJ2-4 | TRBV7-2 | TRBD1 | many | CASSLNRGLAKNIQYF | TGTGCCAGCAGCTTAAACAGGGGCTTAGCCAAAAACATTCAGTACTTC
TRBJ2-2 | TRBV2 | TRBD1 | once | CASPPDRVEGPYTGELFF | TGTGCCAGCCCCCCGGACAGGGTAGAGGGTCCGTACACCGGGGAGCTGTTTTTT
TRBJ2-3 | TRBV7-6 | - | many | CASSLWGATDTQYF | TGTGCCAGCAGCTTATGGGGGGCCACAGATACGCAGTATTTT
TRBJ1-2 | TRBV4-1 | - | few | CASSQDLGSGGDYGYTF | TGCGCCAGCAGCCAAGATTTAGGTTCGGGAGGGGACTATGGCTACACCTTC
TRBJ1-5 | TRBV6-5 | - | - | CASTPREGVQPQHF | TGTGCCAGCACCCCACGGGAAGGGGTTCAGCCCCAGCATTTT
TRBJ1-1 | TRBV7-6 | - | many | CASSPGSPVLFRSLNTEAFF | TGTGCCAGCAGTCCCGGGTCTCCCGTCCTGTTCCGCTCCTTGAACACTGAAGCTTTCTTT
TRBJ2-5 | TRBV6-6 | - | few | CASSYPSRGRETQYF | TGTGCCAGCAGTTACCCATCCAGGGGACGGGAGACCCAGTACTTC
TRBJ2-7 | TRBV15 | - | - | CATSRGSYEQYF | TGTGCCACCAGCAGGGGAAGCTACGAGCAGTACTTC
TRBJ2-6 | TRBV6-5 | - | - | CASSRQEQNVLTF | TGTGCCAGCAGCAGACAGGAGCAGAATGTCCTGACTTTC
TRBJ1-2 | TRBV7-8 | TRBD1 | - | CASSHDRDGGNYGYTF | TGTGCCAGCAGCCACGACAGGGACGGTGGAAACTATGGCTACACCTTC
TRBJ1-3 | TRBV5-5 | TRBD1 | - | CASSSGTGIDTIYF | TGTGCCAGCAGCTCCGGGACAGGGATCGACACCATATATTTT
TRBJ1-1 | TRBV7-9 | TRBD1 | - | CASSHRDRAREAFF | TGTGCCAGCAGCCACCGAGACAGGGCCAGGGAAGCTTTCTTT